This TCR beta chain stems from a study of T cells in Graves' hyperthyroidism and ophthalmopathy. In this sample, this clonotype turned up many times. Its antigen remains unidentified. General study results and limits: Most expanded thyroid clonotypes above 0.001 also appeared in blood. The model's output predicted ophthalmopathy at a median of around 7 months prior to onset.

Amplification of TCR beta CDR3 regions used RNA as the template. The TCR CDR3 was amplified in a first-round RT-PCR using the HTBI primer set. TCRdb re-called the multiplex PCR reads with MiXCR, one entry per CDR3 protein. This sample has hundreds of thousands of distinct CDR3 sequences, with approximately 14% found just once. Disease duration under 2 months; hyperthyroidism patients were aged 18 to 65. The sample, blood from the first hyperthyroidism diagnosis, precedes any ophthalmopathy symptoms. The sequenced sample consisted of blood. The sequence derives from a woman aged 25-40 years with Graves' hyperthyroidism that later progressed to Graves' ophthalmopathy.

This chain's CDR3 is CASSPPLGSMNTEAFF. The CDR3 region has the DNA TGTGCCAGCTCACCACCGCTCGGCAGCATGAACACTGAAGCTTTCTTT. The chain links TRBV18 to TRBJ1-1; unclear D gene. Germline CDR1 is KGHSH and CDR2 is LQKENI. The CDR3 runs 16 residues. Trimming pared 0 bases from V and 0 bases from J, leaving 11 bases between.